The 21 T cell receptor beta chains below all came from one sample that was sequenced in a study of shared clonotypes between healthy human individuals. Naive CD8 cells comprised CD45RO-negative, CCR7-positively selected cells, excluding terminally differentiated effector memory CD45RA+ cells. The repertoire was sequenced with immunoSEQ multiplex PCR; TCRdb's copy has only in-frame clones and lacks some. The sample carries about 820,000 clones, 85% to 95% recorded once. Sequencing used naive CD8+ T cells sorted from blood. The receptors here all came from a man in his thirties or forties in good health.

The chain carries TRBV11-2 and TRBJ2-7; no firm D call. Germline CDR1 and CDR2: SGHAT and FQNNGV. V was clipped by 5 bases and J by 1 base, with 9 bases between them. This CDR3 spans 13 amino acids. The CDR3 coding sequence is TGTGCCAGCAGCACATCGGCGTCCTACGAGCAGTACTTC. This sequence encodes CASSTSASYEQYF.

The rearrangement links TRBV15 to TRBJ2-2; 9 bases map to TRBD2. Germline CDR1 and CDR2: LNHNV and YYDKDF (reference sequence). This CDR3 is 15 amino acids long. V was clipped by 0 bases and J by 5 bases; unmatched bases: 1. In DNA form, the CDR3 reads TGTGCCACCAGCAGAGATCTAGCGGGAACCGGGGAGCTGTTTTTT. This gives the protein CATSRDLAGTGELFF. The full variable domain, with the rest looked up from reference TRBV15 and TRBJ2-2, is DAMVIQNPRYQVTQFGKPVTLSCSQTLNHNVMYWYQQKSSQAPKLLFHYYDKDFNNEADTPDNFQSRRPNTSFCFLDIRSPGLGDTAMYLCATSRDLAGTGELFFGEGSRLTVL.

The chain combines TRBV7-9 with TRBJ2-5; 8 bases align to TRBD2. Germline lookup yields CDR1 SEHNR and CDR2 FQNEAQ (reference sequence). V shed 2 bases and J 4 bases; nucleotides not matched to a gene: 9. This CDR3 region has 16 residues. CDR3 sequence reads: CASSLQGAGEGETQYF. CDR3 DNA sequence: TGTGCCAGCAGCTTACAGGGAGCGGGAGAGGGAGAGACCCAGTACTTC.

This chain uses TRBV29-1 with TRBJ1-1, with D hard to call. CDR3 size: 12 residues. Germline CDR1 reads SQVTM; CDR2 reads ANQGSEA. V shed 1 base and J shed 2 bases, with 5 bases lying between them. CDR3 DNA: TGCAGCGTTGAAGCTGCTAACACTGAAGCTTTCTTT. It codes for CSVEAANTEAFF.

The chain recombines TRBV19 with TRBJ1-1; D remains ambiguous. The CDR3 runs to 14 residues. V was shortened by 6 bases and J by 3 bases, with 14 bases between the two germline ends. CDR1 LNHDA and CDR2 SQIVND come from the germline V gene (reference sequence). The CDR3 protein is CASSLTDYYTEAFF. The CDR3 DNA is TGTGCCAGTAGCCTGACGGACTACTACACTGAAGCTTTCTTT.

The chain is built from TRBV19 and TRBJ2-7; perhaps TRBD1 as D (6 bases). V shed 1 base and J shed 4 bases, with 17 bases lying between them. CDR3 size: 16 residues. Germline CDR1 and CDR2: LNHDA and SQIVND (reference sequence). CDR3 in amino acids: CASSIAPNRVMYEQYF. CDR3 nucleotide sequence: TGTGCCAGTAGTATAGCGCCCAACAGGGTAATGTACGAGCAGTACTTC. Complete variable domain (other parts from reference TRBV19 and TRBJ2-7): DGGITQSPKYLFRKEGQNVTLSCEQNLNHDAMYWYRQDPGQGLRLIYYSQIVNDFQKGDIAEGYSVSREKKESFPLTVTSAQKNPTAFYLCASSIAPNRVMYEQYFGPGTRLTVT.

The J gene is TRBJ2-4, the V gene TRBV7-9; tentatively, D is TRBD2 (5 bases). This CDR3 is built from 16 residues. Germline lookup yields CDR1 SEHNR and CDR2 FQNEAQ (reference sequence). V lost 4 bases, J lost 0 bases, and 13 bases lay in between. The CDR3: CASSSSGSLAKNIQYF. CDR3 DNA: TGTGCCAGCAGCTCGTCGGGATCACTAGCCAAAAACATTCAGTACTTC. Using reference TRBV7-9 and TRBJ2-4 for the parts outside the CDR3, the full variable domain is DTGVSQNPRHKITKRGQNVTFRCDPISEHNRLYWYRQTLGQGPEFLTYFQNEAQLEKSRLLSDRFSAERPKGSFSTLEIQRTEQGDSAMYLCASSSSGSLAKNIQYFGAGTRLSVL.

This rearrangement joins TRBV2 to TRBJ2-3; 9 bases are shared with TRBD1. The CDR3 totals 15 residues. Germline-derived CDR1 and CDR2 are SNHLY and FYNNEI. V lost 4 bases, J lost 4 bases, and 6 bases stayed unmatched. The CDR3 region is CASSVRDRDPDTQYF. The CDR3 DNA follows: TGTGCCAGCAGTGTCAGGGACAGGGACCCAGATACGCAGTATTTT.

V is TRBV2 and J is TRBJ2-7; possible D gene TRBD1, 6 bases. Germline V gene sequence: CDR1 SNHLY, CDR2 FYNNEI. The CDR3 is 12 residues long. Trimming took 6 bases from V and 3 from J, leaving 9 bases between them. This CDR3 is CASRGDIYEQYF. Here the CDR3 DNA reads TGTGCCAGCAGGGGGGACATCTACGAGCAGTACTTC.

This sequence joins TRBV7-3 and TRBJ2-3; 9 positions agree with TRBD2. This CDR3 spans 16 amino acids. V lost 6 bases to trimming and J lost 4 bases; unmatched junction nucleotides: 11. In germline, CDR1 is SGHTA, CDR2 FQGTGA. Here the CDR3 reads CASSKWGGRAADTQYF. The DNA for the CDR3 is TGTGCCAGCAGTAAATGGGGCGGGAGGGCTGCAGATACGCAGTATTTT.

This chain joins TRBV10-1 and TRBJ1-1; D unresolved. Germline CDR1 and CDR2: WNHNN and SYGVQD (reference sequence). Trimming left V 4 bases short and J 5 bases short, with 8 bases between. This CDR3 comprises 12 residues. The CDR3 sequence is CASSGPGTEAFF. CDR3 coding DNA: TGCGCCAGCAGTGGCCCTGGAACTGAAGCTTTCTTT.

This chain uses TRBV2 with TRBJ1-4, with D perhaps matching TRBD1 (5 bases). The CDR3 spans 11 residues. Trimming cost V 7 bases and J 10 bases, with 10 bases left between them. Germline V gene lookup returns CDR1 SNHLY and CDR2 FYNNEI. The CDR3 protein is CASNSGTKLFF. Here the CDR3 DNA reads TGTGCCAGCAATTCGGGGACAAAACTGTTTTTT.

The chain carries TRBV29-1 and TRBJ2-7, with D perhaps TRBD2 (5 bases). The germline V and J ends were trimmed by 4 bases and 6 bases, with 13 bases remaining between them. The germline V gene encodes CDR1 SQVTM and CDR2 ANQGSEA. This CDR3 region has 12 residues. The CDR3 is CSVVSGEAEQYF. The CDR3 DNA is TGCAGCGTTGTAAGCGGAGAAGCCGAGCAGTACTTC.

This rearrangement joins TRBV6-6 to TRBJ2-5, with TRBD1 identical over 9 bases. V lost 0 bases, J lost 2 bases, and 4 bases stayed unmatched. Germline V CDR1 and CDR2: MNHNY, SVGAGI (reference sequence). This CDR3 contains 16 residues. The CDR3 coding sequence is TGTGCCAGCAGTTACTCGATGGGGACAGGGCAAGAGACCCAGTACTTC. This gives the protein CASSYSMGTGQETQYF.

The chain couples TRBV7-9 to TRBJ2-7; D unresolved. Trimming left V 5 bases short and J 3 bases short, with 8 bases between. CDR1 and CDR2 (germline): SEHNR, FQNEAQ (reference sequence). This CDR3 is 12 amino acids long. The CDR3 region is CASSHAGYEQYF. As DNA, the CDR3 is TGTGCCAGCAGCCACGCAGGCTACGAGCAGTACTTC.

J is TRBJ1-1 and V is TRBV27, with 8 bases aligning to TRBD1. The CDR3 spans 13 residues. Germline lookup yields CDR1 MNHEY and CDR2 SMNVEV (reference sequence). The junction had 4 bases not matched to a gene; V was cut back by 5 bases and J by 5 bases. The CDR3 DNA reads as TGTGCCAGCAGTGGACAGGGATTGACTGAAGCTTTCTTT. Protein: CASSGQGLTEAFF.

J is TRBJ2-3 and V is TRBV5-4, with D hard to call. The V end was cut by 0 bases, the J end by 0 bases, with 14 bases between. Germline-derived CDR1 and CDR2 are SGHNT and YYREEE (reference sequence). The CDR3 extends over 17 amino acids. CDR3 loop: CASSLGAYTTSTDTQYF. The CDR3 nucleotides are TGTGCCAGCAGCTTGGGGGCGTACACCACTAGCACAGATACGCAGTATTTT. Using reference TRBV5-4 and TRBJ2-3 for the parts outside the CDR3, the full variable domain is ETGVTQSPTHLIKTRGQQVTLRCSSQSGHNTVSWYQQALGQGPQFIFQYYREEENGRGNFPPRFSGLQFPNYSSELNVNALELDDSALYLCASSLGAYTTSTDTQYFGPGTRLTVL.

This chain links TRBV28 with TRBJ2-1; D perhaps matches TRBD2 (7 bases). V lost 6 bases and J lost 2, with 14 bases in between. CDR1 is MDHEN, CDR2 SYDVKM, per germline. CDR3 length: 15 residues. CDR3 nucleotides: TGTGCCAGCAGGGGTGGGAGGGGGACCTACAATGAGCAGTTCTTC. It specifies CASRGGRGTYNEQFF.

The V call is TRBV11-2, the J call TRBJ2-1; no clear D. Germline assignment: CDR1 SGHAT and CDR2 FQNNGV. This CDR3 is built from 13 residues. V lost 6 bases, J lost 4 bases, and 10 bases lay in between. The chain's CDR3 is CASSTEAYNEQFF. The CDR3 DNA is TGTGCCAGCAGTACCGAGGCATACAATGAGCAGTTCTTC.

This clone has more than one count but fewer than ten. Other DNA variants within this sample encode the same CDR3. The chain's CDR3 is CASSLSGVNEQFF. CDR3 bases: TGTGCCAGCAGTTTATCTGGGGTCAATGAGCAGTTCTTC. This chain links TRBV28 with TRBJ2-1; D is unclear. V dropped 1 base and J dropped 6 bases, with 7 bases sitting between them. From germline, CDR1 is MDHEN and CDR2 SYDVKM. This CDR3 has 13 amino acids.

The V gene is TRBV18, the J gene TRBJ2-5; 7 nucleotides match TRBD1. The CDR3 totals 16 residues. Germline assignment: CDR1 KGHSH and CDR2 LQKENI. J lost 5 bases, V lost 0 bases, and 9 bases had no gene match. CDR3 region: CASSPPRGQDGETQYF. The CDR3 DNA reads TGTGCCAGCTCACCACCGAGGGGGCAGGATGGGGAGACCCAGTACTTC. Based on the CDR3 plus reference TRBV18 and TRBJ2-5, the full variable domain is NAGVMQNPRHLVRRRGQEARLRCSPMKGHSHVYWYRQLPEEGLKFMVYLQKENIIDESGMPKERFSAEFPKEGPSILRIQQVVRGDSAAYFCASSPPRGQDGETQYFGPGTRLLVL.